This passage covers 27 T cell receptor beta chains from one sample sequenced in a study of graft-versus-host responses after intestinal transplantation. Sequencing was performed with immunoSEQ multiplex PCR; in TCRdb, only in-frame clones are kept and a portion is missing. The sample includes about 86,000 clones, 90% to 95% of them seen just once. Their specific antigens are unknown. Sequencing used unstimulated CD8+ T cells sorted from spleen or lymph node cells, obtained before intestinal transplant. These receptors were taken from a human donor who received an intestinal transplant.

CDR3 nucleotide sequence: TGTGCCACCAGCAGTAGACAGGGGCTCACAGATACGCAGTATTTT. The encoded protein is CATSSRQGLTDTQYF. The gene calls are TRBV15 and TRBJ2-3; 8 bases map to TRBD1. The junction had 4 bases not matched to a gene; V was cut back by 3 bases and J by 2 bases. Germline-derived CDR1 and CDR2 are LNHNV and YYDKDF (reference sequence). This CDR3 region has 15 residues.

The chain recombines TRBV4-3 with TRBJ1-1; possibly TRBD1 for D (6 bases). In germline, CDR1 is LGHNA, CDR2 YSLEER. This CDR3 spans 12 amino acids. V lost 4 bases and J lost 5, with 8 bases in between. The CDR3 DNA follows: TGCGCCAGCAGCCTCGGGACAACTGAAGCTTTCTTT. This translates into CASSLGTTEAFF.

This clone came up once. This sequence joins TRBV5-4 and TRBJ2-3; 12 nucleotides line up with TRBD2. This CDR3 has 15 amino acids. Germline V CDR1 and CDR2: SGHNT, YYREEE (reference sequence). The V gene end was trimmed by 4 bases and the J gene end by 4 bases; junction bases not matched to a gene: 4. CDR3 coding DNA: TGTGCCAGCAGCCGACTAGCGGGAGAGGCAGATACGCAGTATTTT. Translation gives CASSRLAGEADTQYF.

The genes are TRBV19 and TRBJ1-2; 7 bases align to TRBD1. J was trimmed by 5 bases and V by 5 bases; bases with no gene match: 14. CDR3 length: 16 residues. Germline V gene data show CDR1 as LNHDA and CDR2 as SQIVND (reference sequence). The CDR3 DNA sequence: TGTGCCAGTAGTCTCTCCGCCATCGGGACAGAGTATGGCTACACCTTC. As protein: CASSLSAIGTEYGYTF.

This clone was picked up one time. The chain recombines TRBV28 with TRBJ2-1, with TRBD2 matching 11 bases. The length of the CDR3 is 16 residues. Germline V gives CDR1 MDHEN, CDR2 SYDVKM. V gave up 5 bases and J gave up 1 base; unmatched junction bases: 4. CDR3 nucleotides: TGTGCCAGCAGTCCCCTAGCGGGAGGATCCTACAATGAGCAGTTCTTC. Protein sequence: CASSPLAGGSYNEQFF.

The chain's CDR3 is CASSQDRYEQYF. CDR3 bases: TGTGCCAGCAGCCAAGACCGTTACGAGCAGTACTTC. The genes are TRBV14 and TRBJ2-7; D unclear. The germline V gene has CDR1 SGHDN and CDR2 FVKESK. The CDR3 loop spans 12 amino acids. V lost 0 bases, J lost 4 bases, and 4 bases lay in between.

V gene TRBV2 combines with J gene TRBJ1-1; D may be TRBD1 (5 bases). CDR1 SNHLY and CDR2 FYNNEI come from the germline V gene. The CDR3 runs 14 residues. The V and J ends lost 8 bases and 4 bases respectively, with 17 bases between them. CDR3 sequence (DNA): TGTGCCAGCGACTGGGAGGGGCTCGGCACTGAAGCTTTCTTT. Encoded protein: CASDWEGLGTEAFF.

This clone was recorded only once. The rearrangement links TRBV4-1 to TRBJ2-7; TRBD2 is a possible D gene (5 bases). Trimming left V 1 base short and J 0 bases short, with 13 bases between. Germline assignment: CDR1 MGHRA and CDR2 YSYEKL. The CDR3 spans 16 residues. CDR3 in amino acids: CASSQVMGAPSYEQYF. CDR3 in DNA: TGCGCCAGCAGCCAAGTTATGGGAGCCCCCTCCTACGAGCAGTACTTC.

This chain connects TRBV5-1 to TRBJ2-1; tentative D call: TRBD1 (6 bases). V was pared by 4 bases and J by 4 bases, with 12 bases between. Germline values: CDR1 SGHRS, CDR2 YFSETQ. CDR3 length: 14 amino acids. CDR3: CASSQRTEYNEQFF. In DNA, the CDR3 is TGCGCCAGCAGCCAGAGGACAGAGTACAATGAGCAGTTCTTC.

This chain joins TRBV7-9 and TRBJ2-7; 8 bases line up with TRBD1. J was trimmed by 7 bases and V by 3 bases; bases with no gene match: 8. Germline-derived CDR1 and CDR2 are SEHNR and FQNEAQ (reference sequence). This CDR3 region has 14 residues. CDR3 bases: TGTGCCAGCAGCTTTCCGGACAGGGAGAGGGAGCAGTACTTC. Translating it yields CASSFPDREREQYF.

The V call is TRBV7-9, the J call TRBJ1-2, with 7 bases matching TRBD1. The germline V gene has CDR1 SEHNR and CDR2 FQNEAQ (reference sequence). Trimming at V came to 2 bases and at J to 2 bases, leaving 5 bases not matched to a gene. The CDR3 length is 15 residues. The CDR3 nucleotides read TGTGCCAGCAGCTTATCCGGGACAGTAAACTATGGCTACACCTTC. Translation: CASSLSGTVNYGYTF.

This chain connects TRBV27 to TRBJ2-7; TRBD2 might be the D (6 bases). In germline, CDR1 is MNHEY, CDR2 SMNVEV (reference sequence). There are 14 residues in the CDR3. V lost 5 bases, J lost 2 bases, and 13 bases lay in between. The CDR3 bases are TGTGCCAGCAGTCCGGGACTGCCTGCCTACGAGCAGTACTTC. Protein: CASSPGLPAYEQYF.

This clone rates as medium-sized. The J gene is TRBJ2-3, the V gene TRBV30, with D uncertain. The CDR3 spans 15 residues. Germline CDR1 GTSNPN, CDR2 SVGIG (reference sequence). Trimming pared 2 bases from V and 0 bases from J, leaving 12 bases between. The CDR3 region is CAWSMGTASTDTQYF. The CDR3 DNA follows: TGTGCCTGGAGTATGGGCACCGCTAGCACAGATACGCAGTATTTT.

The chain carries TRBV30 and TRBJ2-7; 7 bases agree with TRBD1. The CDR3 is 13 residues long. V shed 8 bases and J 2 bases; nucleotides not matched to a gene: 9. The V gene's germline CDR1 is GTSNPN and CDR2 SVGIG (reference sequence). The DNA for the CDR3 is TGTGCCCTTGACAGGGAAGGGACCTACGAGCAGTACTTC. Translation: CALDREGTYEQYF.

The chain combines TRBV4-3 with TRBJ2-3; D gene uncertain. CDR1 is LGHNA and CDR2 is YSLEER in the germline V gene. The CDR3 consists of 15 residues. V was pared by 2 bases and J by 3 bases, with 12 bases between. The CDR3, as DNA: TGCGCCAGCAGCCAATATTACGACACTACAGATACGCAGTATTTT. This translates into CASSQYYDTTDTQYF.

The rearrangement uses TRBV13 and TRBJ2-7; D perhaps matches TRBD2 (5 bases). Germline V gene sequence: CDR1 PRHDT, CDR2 FYEKMQ (reference sequence). Trimming removed 4 bases at V and 2 bases at J, with 9 bases between. The CDR3 sequence is 13 residues long. In DNA form, the CDR3 reads TGTGCCAGCAGCTGGACTGAAACCTACGAGCAGTACTTC. This encodes CASSWTETYEQYF.

This clone was recorded once. This sequence joins TRBV19 and TRBJ2-5, with D unclear. This CDR3 spans 15 amino acids. The V and J ends lost 1 base and 3 bases respectively, with 12 bases between them. Germline CDR1 is LNHDA and CDR2 is SQIVND (reference sequence). The CDR3 DNA sequence: TGTGCCAGTAGTATAGGGGCAGCATATGAAGAGACCCAGTACTTC. This gives the protein CASSIGAAYEETQYF.

This chain connects TRBV6-5 to TRBJ2-1; 7 positions agree with TRBD2. The length of the CDR3 is 15 residues. V lost 0 bases, J lost 9 bases, and 8 bases stayed unmatched. Germline V CDR1 and CDR2: MNHEY, SVGAGI. The CDR3 coding sequence is TGTGCCAGCAGTTACTCCAGGCGGGGGACCCCTGAGCAGTTCTTC. Translation gives CASSYSRRGTPEQFF.

This chain links TRBV7-9 with TRBJ2-3, with 14 bases identical to TRBD2. Germline V gene data show CDR1 as SEHNR and CDR2 as FQNEAQ (reference sequence). This CDR3 is built from 16 residues. With V trimmed by 6 bases and J by 2 bases, 4 bases remained unmatched. CDR3 protein: CASSPTSGGDTDTQYF. Here the CDR3 DNA reads TGTGCCAGCAGTCCGACTAGCGGGGGGGACACAGATACGCAGTATTTT.

This chain joins TRBV19 and TRBJ2-1; D is uncertain. Germline CDR1 and CDR2: LNHDA and SQIVND (reference sequence). Trimming took 3 bases from V and 3 from J, leaving 12 bases between them. The CDR3 is made up of 15 amino acids. The CDR3 DNA sequence: TGTGCCAGTAGTATCGGTTCAAATATCTACAATGAGCAGTTCTTC. This gives the protein CASSIGSNIYNEQFF.

This clone appeared once. This chain connects TRBV4-2 to TRBJ2-7; 14 bases agree with TRBD2. V shed 3 bases and J 4 bases; nucleotides not matched to a gene: 2. Germline V CDR1 and CDR2: LGHNA, YNFKEQ. This CDR3 comprises 15 residues. This CDR3 reads CASSHGLAGGYEQYF. CDR3 nucleotides: TGTGCCAGCAGCCACGGACTAGCGGGAGGTTACGAGCAGTACTTC.

V gene TRBV4-1 combines with J gene TRBJ1-5; perhaps TRBD1 as D (5 bases). V shed 0 bases and J shed 5 bases, with 11 bases lying between them. This CDR3 comprises 15 residues. Germline assignment: CDR1 MGHRA and CDR2 YSYEKL. The CDR3 loop reads CASSQDGAGHQPQHF. The CDR3 DNA reads as TGCGCCAGCAGCCAAGATGGGGCCGGGCATCAGCCCCAGCATTTT.

The rearrangement joins TRBV12-5 to TRBJ1-2, with TRBD1 identical over 9 bases. The junction had 7 bases not matched to a gene; V was cut back by 3 bases and J by 5 bases. Germline CDR1 and CDR2: LGHNT and FRNRAP. The CDR3 consists of 15 residues. The CDR3 spells CASGLRTGDGYGYTF. Written as DNA, the CDR3 is TGTGCTAGTGGTTTAAGGACAGGGGACGGGTATGGCTACACCTTC.

This chain uses TRBV6-1 with TRBJ2-5, with a tentative D call TRBD2 (6 bases). Germline V gives CDR1 MNHNS, CDR2 SASEGT. Trimming shortened V by 6 bases and J by 2 bases, and 16 bases separated the two germline ends. This CDR3 comprises 15 residues. This CDR3 is CASSRTGSQQETQYF. CDR3 nucleotides: TGTGCCAGCAGCCGCACCGGGAGCCAACAAGAGACCCAGTACTTC.

This sequence joins TRBV19 and TRBJ2-4, with 10 bases lining up with TRBD1. The CDR3 spans 15 residues. Looked up from germline, CDR1 is LNHDA and CDR2 is SQIVND (reference sequence). J lost 0 bases, V lost 5 bases, and 1 base had no gene match. The CDR3 DNA is TGTGCCAGTAGTGACAGGGGGCTAGCCAAAAACATTCAGTACTTC. It encodes CASSDRGLAKNIQYF.

The chain couples TRBV19 to TRBJ1-2, with D perhaps matching TRBD1 (5 bases). Germline values: CDR1 LNHDA, CDR2 SQIVND (reference sequence). The CDR3 is 15 residues long. V lost 3 bases to trimming and J lost 4 bases, with 15 bases between them. In DNA form, the CDR3 reads TGTGCCAGTAGTATCGTTGGGGCGCAGAGCTATGGCTACACCTTC. Residues: CASSIVGAQSYGYTF.

The chain employs TRBV10-2 and TRBJ2-4; TRBD2 is a possible D gene (6 bases). V lost 6 bases to trimming and J lost 1 base, with 10 bases between them. CDR1 WSHSY and CDR2 SAAADI come from the germline V gene. CDR3 length: 14 amino acids. CDR3 sequence reads: CASRGGGAKNIQYF. CDR3 DNA: TGCGCCAGCAGAGGTGGGGGGGCCAAAAACATTCAGTACTTC.